The 18 T cell receptor beta chains below come from one sample, sequenced in a study of OX40 agonist ivuxolimab in advanced cancers. Assay: immunoSEQ multiplex PCR; the TCRdb copy retains only in-frame clones and omits some. The repertoire holds fewer than 90,000 clones, with around nine tenths as singletons. This sample comprised CD4+ or CD8+ T cells sorted from blood, obtained in a trial of the OX40 agonist ivuxolimab. These TCRs come from an adult with an advanced solid tumor such as melanoma, head and neck, liver or kidney cancer.

The rearrangement joins TRBV5-1 to TRBJ2-2; possible D gene TRBD1, 5 bases. The CDR3 runs 15 residues. The V and J ends lost 4 bases and 6 bases respectively, with 16 bases between them. From germline, CDR1 is SGHRS and CDR2 YFSETQ. As DNA, the CDR3 is TGCGCCAGCAGCGCACCCCAGGGATTTGCCGGGGAGCTGTTTTTT. Amino acids: CASSAPQGFAGELFF.

J is TRBJ1-2 and V is TRBV9; D unclear. The CDR3 is made up of 14 amino acids. Trimming left V 0 bases short and J 4 bases short, with 10 bases between. Germline V gene data show CDR1 as SGDLS and CDR2 as YYNGEE. DNA of the CDR3: TGTGCCAGCAGCGTAGACATCGGTGCCTATGGCTACACCTTC. It specifies CASSVDIGAYGYTF.

The chain joins TRBV6-4 to TRBJ2-3, with a tentative D call TRBD2 (7 bases). Trimming shortened V by 5 bases and J by 6 bases, and 18 bases separated the two germline ends. Germline V gives CDR1 MRHNA, CDR2 SNTAGT. There are 15 residues in the CDR3. CDR3: CASSLGGGRGDTQYF. CDR3 nucleotide sequence: TGTGCCAGCAGTCTTGGGGGGGGGCGAGGTGATACGCAGTATTTT.

The chain recombines TRBV7-8 with TRBJ2-3; TRBD2 aligns across 8 bases. Germline-derived CDR1 and CDR2 are SGHVS and FQNEAQ. This CDR3 is built from 16 residues. V gave up 5 bases and J gave up 5 bases; unmatched junction bases: 12. This CDR3 reads CASSPERAGDLDTQYF. The CDR3, as DNA: TGTGCCAGCAGCCCAGAACGAGCGGGAGACTTAGATACGCAGTATTTT.

V is TRBV6-4 and J is TRBJ1-6, with D unresolved. Per germline, CDR1 MRHNA and CDR2 SNTAGT. Trimming cost V 5 bases and J 0 bases, with 8 bases left between them. The CDR3 has 15 amino acids. As DNA, the CDR3 is TGTGCCAGCAGTCCAAGAGCCTCCTATAATTCACCCCTCCACTTT. Translated: CASSPRASYNSPLHF.

This clone was counted a few times. This chain connects TRBV5-1 to TRBJ2-7, with 10 bases fitting TRBD1. This CDR3 region has 14 residues. V was pared by 4 bases and J by 4 bases, with 5 bases of the junction left unmatched. From germline, CDR1 is SGHRS and CDR2 YFSETQ. The CDR3 spells CASSPWTGGYEQYF. In DNA, the CDR3 is TGCGCCAGCAGCCCCTGGACAGGGGGGTACGAGCAGTACTTC.

V gene TRBV28 combines with J gene TRBJ1-1; TRBD1 is a possible D gene (5 bases). The CDR3 loop spans 12 amino acids. Germline CDR1 is MDHEN and CDR2 is SYDVKM. V lost 2 bases, J lost 6 bases, and 7 bases lay in between. This CDR3 is CASSLRTSEAFF. Here the CDR3 DNA reads TGTGCCAGCAGTTTACGGACATCTGAAGCTTTCTTT.

The chain links TRBV18 to TRBJ2-1; no clear D. V lost 3 bases, J lost 2 bases, and 14 bases lay in between. This CDR3 comprises 16 residues. Germline assignment: CDR1 KGHSH and CDR2 LQKENI. This CDR3 reads CASSPQTGLTYNEQFF. The CDR3 DNA sequence: TGTGCCAGCTCACCGCAGACCGGCCTTACCTACAATGAGCAGTTCTTC.

The chain's CDR3 is CASSAGSGNTIYF. The CDR3 DNA reads as TGTGCCAGCTCCGCAGGATCGGGAAACACCATATATTTT. J is TRBJ1-3 and V is TRBV6-5; D not resolved. There are 13 residues in the CDR3. V dropped 8 bases and J dropped 4 bases, with 12 bases sitting between them. Per germline, CDR1 MNHEY and CDR2 SVGAGI.

The genes are TRBV29-1 and TRBJ2-2, with 11 nucleotides matching TRBD1. The CDR3 extends over 12 amino acids. Germline loops: CDR1 SQVTM, CDR2 ANQGSEA. CDR3 sequence reads: CGTGGNTGELFF. CDR3 DNA: TGCGGGACAGGGGGGAACACCGGGGAGCTGTTTTTT.

The chain uses TRBV5-4 and TRBJ1-1; possible D gene TRBD1, 5 bases. Germline V gene sequence: CDR1 SGHNT, CDR2 YYREEE (reference sequence). The V end was cut by 4 bases, the J end by 5 bases, with 18 bases between. The CDR3 has 15 residues. CDR3 coding DNA: TGTGCCAGCAGCCCGAGGTTGGGGGATACGACTGAAGCTTTCTTT. This translates into CASSPRLGDTTEAFF. Based on the CDR3 plus reference TRBV5-4 and TRBJ1-1, the full variable domain is ETGVTQSPTHLIKTRGQQVTLRCSSQSGHNTVSWYQQALGQGPQFIFQYYREEENGRGNFPPRFSGLQFPNYSSELNVNALELDDSALYLCASSPRLGDTTEAFFGQGTRLTVV.

The gene calls are TRBV5-1 and TRBJ1-2, with D hard to call. The CDR3 is 12 amino acids. Germline assignment: CDR1 SGHRS and CDR2 YFSETQ. V was shortened by 4 bases and J by 0 bases, with 4 bases between the two germline ends. CDR3 region: CASSGANYGYTF. For the CDR3, the DNA is TGCGCCAGCAGCGGGGCTAACTATGGCTACACCTTC.

The rearrangement joins TRBV5-1 to TRBJ2-6; no clear D gene. Germline lookup yields CDR1 SGHRS and CDR2 YFSETQ. The CDR3 covers 17 residues. The V end lost 0 bases, the J end lost 0 bases, and 10 bases lay between the germline ends. Here the CDR3 reads CASSLVAWNSGANVLTF. The CDR3 nucleotides are TGCGCCAGCAGCTTGGTGGCTTGGAACTCTGGGGCCAACGTCCTGACTTTC.

The genes are TRBV5-1 and TRBJ1-1, with D perhaps matching TRBD1 (6 bases). V lost 4 bases, J lost 5 bases, and 12 bases lay in between. The length of the CDR3 is 13 residues. In germline, CDR1 is SGHRS, CDR2 YFSETQ. This chain's CDR3 is CASSEGRGTEAFF. In nucleotides, the CDR3 is TGCGCCAGCAGCGAGGGCAGGGGAACTGAAGCTTTCTTT.

The chain carries TRBV4-2 and TRBJ2-3, with D maybe TRBD2 (5 bases). Germline CDR1 LGHNA, CDR2 YNFKEQ. Trimming took 3 bases from V and 2 from J, leaving 9 bases between them. The CDR3 spans 14 residues. CDR3 loop: CASSQAGPTDTQYF. The CDR3 region has the DNA TGTGCCAGCAGCCAGGCGGGCCCCACAGATACGCAGTATTTT.

The V gene is TRBV29-1, the J gene TRBJ2-3, with 7 bases identical to TRBD1. The CDR3 has 12 residues. CDR1 and CDR2 from the germline V gene are SQVTM and ANQGSEA. V lost 7 bases to trimming and J lost 0 bases; unmatched junction nucleotides: 1. CDR3 region: CSEGQSTDTQYF. The CDR3 DNA follows: TGCAGCGAGGGACAGAGCACAGATACGCAGTATTTT.

The chain employs TRBV18 and TRBJ2-5; 9 positions match TRBD1. CDR1 KGHSH and CDR2 LQKENI come from the germline V gene. CDR3 size: 17 residues. Germline trimming cut 6 bases from V and 6 bases from J; bases unmatched to any gene: 17. The CDR3 coding sequence is TGTGCCAGCTCCCCCCGGACAGGGGATGTGGGCGCGCAGACCCAGTACTTC. Amino acids: CASSPRTGDVGAQTQYF.

This chain links TRBV6-5 with TRBJ1-5, with D unclear. V shed 5 bases and J shed 5 bases, with 16 bases lying between them. CDR1 and CDR2 (germline): MNHEY, SVGAGI. This CDR3 is 15 amino acids long. The CDR3 DNA reads TGTGCCAGCAGTCCTTACCGACGCACTGATCAGCCCCAGCATTTT. It codes for CASSPYRRTDQPQHF.